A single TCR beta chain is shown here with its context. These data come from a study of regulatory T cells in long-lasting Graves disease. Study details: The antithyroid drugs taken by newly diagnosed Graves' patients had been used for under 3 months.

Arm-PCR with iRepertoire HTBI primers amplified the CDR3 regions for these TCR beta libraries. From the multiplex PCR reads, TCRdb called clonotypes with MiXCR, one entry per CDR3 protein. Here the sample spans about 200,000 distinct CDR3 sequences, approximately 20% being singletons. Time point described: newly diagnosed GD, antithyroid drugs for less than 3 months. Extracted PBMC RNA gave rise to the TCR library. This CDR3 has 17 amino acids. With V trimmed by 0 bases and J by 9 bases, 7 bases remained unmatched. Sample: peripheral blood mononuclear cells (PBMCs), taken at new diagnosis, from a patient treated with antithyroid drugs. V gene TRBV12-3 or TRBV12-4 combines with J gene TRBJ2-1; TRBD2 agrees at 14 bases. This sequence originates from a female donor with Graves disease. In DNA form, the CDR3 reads TGTGCCAGCAGTTTAGCGGAGGGACTAGCGGGAGCTTCTGAGCAGTTCTTC. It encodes CASSLAEGLAGASEQFF.